This T cell receptor (beta chain) derives from a study of Graves' ophthalmopathy and Graves' hyperthyroidism. Study-wide results and limits: Most thyroid clonotypes expanded beyond 0.001 frequency were also found in blood.

This clonotype was seen repeatedly, ten times or more. Its specificity is not known. Researchers took RNA transcripts and amplified TCR beta CDR3 regions from them. HTBI-primed RT-PCR formed the first round, and a multiplex PCR formed the second. One entry per CDR3 protein results from TCRdb running MiXCR on the multiplex PCR reads. The top ten clones hold roughly 11% of a sample with over a million distinct CDR3 sequences, 35% to 40% of them seen once. The CDR3 spans 15 residues. In germline, CDR1 is LNHDA, CDR2 SQIVND (reference sequence). V dropped 4 bases and J dropped 5 bases, with 17 bases sitting between them.

The receptor was derived from an adult man with Graves' hyperthyroidism. The chain has TRBV19 and TRBJ1-2; tentative D call: TRBD1 (5 bases). Input material: peripheral blood or thyroid tissue (not recorded which). The CDR3 DNA follows: TGTGCCAGTAGTAATTTACCGTTGCGGGGGTATGGCTACACCTTC. Its translation: CASSNLPLRGYGYTF.